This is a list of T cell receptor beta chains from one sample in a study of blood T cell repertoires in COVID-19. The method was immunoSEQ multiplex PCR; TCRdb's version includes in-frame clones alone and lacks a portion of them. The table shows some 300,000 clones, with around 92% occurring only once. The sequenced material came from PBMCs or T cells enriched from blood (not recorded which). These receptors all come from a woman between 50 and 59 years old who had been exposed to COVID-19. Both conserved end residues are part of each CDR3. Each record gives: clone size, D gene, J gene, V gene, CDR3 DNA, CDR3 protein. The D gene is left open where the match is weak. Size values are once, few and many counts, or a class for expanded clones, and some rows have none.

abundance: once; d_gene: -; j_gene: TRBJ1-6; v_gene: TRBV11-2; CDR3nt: TGTGCCAGCAGCCCCCCCCAGGGGAATAGGTCACCCCTCCACTTT; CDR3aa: CASSPPQGNRSPLHF
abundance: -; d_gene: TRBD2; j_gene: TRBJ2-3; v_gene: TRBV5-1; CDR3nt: TGCGCCAGCAGCCCCGGGACTAACACAGATACGCAGTATTTT; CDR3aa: CASSPGTNTDTQYF
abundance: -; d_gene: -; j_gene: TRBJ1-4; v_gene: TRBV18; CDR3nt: TGTGCCACAGTTGGGGCGGATGAAAAACTGTTTTTT; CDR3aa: CATVGADEKLFF
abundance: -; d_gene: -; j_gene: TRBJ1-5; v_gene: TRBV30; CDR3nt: TGTGCCTGGAGTGAGGGAGGCAATCAGCCCCAGCATTTT; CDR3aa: CAWSEGGNQPQHF
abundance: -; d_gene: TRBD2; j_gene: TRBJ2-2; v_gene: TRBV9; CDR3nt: TGTGCCAGCAGCGCAAGACTAGCGGGGGACACCGGGGAGCTGTTTTTT; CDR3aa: CASSARLAGDTGELFF
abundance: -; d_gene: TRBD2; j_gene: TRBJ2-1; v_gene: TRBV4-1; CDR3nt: TGCGCCAGCAGCCAAGATCAGGGACTAGCTTTCAATGAGCAGTTCTTC; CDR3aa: CASSQDQGLAFNEQFF
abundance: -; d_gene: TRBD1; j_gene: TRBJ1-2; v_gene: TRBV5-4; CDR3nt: TGTGCCAGCAGCTTGGCAGGGGCAGGGGGAGACTATGGCTACACCTTC; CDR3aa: CASSLAGAGGDYGYTF
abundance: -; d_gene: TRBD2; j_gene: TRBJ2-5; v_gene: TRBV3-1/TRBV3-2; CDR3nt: TGTGCCAGCAGCCCGGGACTAGCGGGGATACGCCAAGAGACCCAGTACTTC; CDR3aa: CASSPGLAGIRQETQYF
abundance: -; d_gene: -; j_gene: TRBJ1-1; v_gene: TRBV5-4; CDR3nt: TGTGCCAGCAGCCCCGACAGCCTACAGATTGAAGCTTTCTTT; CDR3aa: CASSPDSLQIEAFF
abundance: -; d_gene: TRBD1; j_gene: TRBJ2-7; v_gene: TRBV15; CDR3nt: TGTGCCACCAGCAGAGACAGGGGGCTTTCCTACGAGCAGTACTTC; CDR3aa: CATSRDRGLSYEQYF
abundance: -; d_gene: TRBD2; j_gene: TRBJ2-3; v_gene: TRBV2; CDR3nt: TGTGCCAGCAGCCGGGAGGCTACGCAGTATTTT; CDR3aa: CASSREATQYF
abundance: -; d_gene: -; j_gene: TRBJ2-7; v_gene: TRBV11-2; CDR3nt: TGTGCCAGCAGCTTAGATGAACAGCCAAACTCCTACGAGCAGTACTTC; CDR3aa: CASSLDEQPNSYEQYF
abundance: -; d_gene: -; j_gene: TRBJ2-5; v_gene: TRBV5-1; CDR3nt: TGCGCCAGCAGCTTGACAACGTATTTTACGGAGACCCAGTACTTC; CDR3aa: CASSLTTYFTETQYF
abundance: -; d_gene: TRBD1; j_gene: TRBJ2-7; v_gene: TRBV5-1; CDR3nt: TGCGCCAGCGGGACAGGGATCCACGAGCAGTACTTC; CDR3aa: CASGTGIHEQYF
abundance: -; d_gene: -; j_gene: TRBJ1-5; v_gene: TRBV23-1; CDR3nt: TGCGCCGGAAAGGGACGGCAGGGGCTCTGCAATCAGCCCCAGCATTTT; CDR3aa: CAGKGRQGLCNQPQHF
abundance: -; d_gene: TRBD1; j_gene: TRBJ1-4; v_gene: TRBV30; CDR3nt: TGTGCCTGGACCCCAGGGGGGCGGGAAGAAAAACTGTTTTTT; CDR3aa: CAWTPGGREEKLFF
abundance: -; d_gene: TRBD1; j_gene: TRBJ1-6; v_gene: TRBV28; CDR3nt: TGTGCCAGCAGTTTAAGGACAGGAAATTCACCCCTCCACTTT; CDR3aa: CASSLRTGNSPLHF
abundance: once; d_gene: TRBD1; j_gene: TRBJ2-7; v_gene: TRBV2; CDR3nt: TGTGCCAGCAGTGGCGGCAGGGGGCTCTACGAGCAGTACTTC; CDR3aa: CASSGGRGLYEQYF
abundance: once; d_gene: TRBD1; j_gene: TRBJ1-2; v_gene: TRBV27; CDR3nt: TGTGCCAGCAGTTTAGGACAGGCCGATGGCTACACCTTC; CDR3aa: CASSLGQADGYTF
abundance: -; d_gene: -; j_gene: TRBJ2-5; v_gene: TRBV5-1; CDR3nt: TGCGCCAGCAGCCCCGGACCGGGAGTCCAAGAGACCCAGTACTTC; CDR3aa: CASSPGPGVQETQYF
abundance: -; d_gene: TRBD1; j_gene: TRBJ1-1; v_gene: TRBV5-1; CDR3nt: TGCGCCAGCAGCTTGTTGGGACAGCCCATGAACACTGAAGCTTTCTTT; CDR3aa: CASSLLGQPMNTEAFF
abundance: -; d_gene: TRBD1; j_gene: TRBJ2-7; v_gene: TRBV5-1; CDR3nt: TGCGCCAGCAGCCCTCGACAGGGGGCTTTCTACGAGCAGTACTTC; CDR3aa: CASSPRQGAFYEQYF
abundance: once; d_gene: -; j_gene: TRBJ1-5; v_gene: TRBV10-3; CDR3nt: TGTGCCATCAGCCGGGACAATAGCAATCAGCCCCAGCATTTT; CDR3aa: CAISRDNSNQPQHF
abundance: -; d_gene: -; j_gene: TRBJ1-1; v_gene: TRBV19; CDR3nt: TGTGCCAGTAGTTACCGGGTGAACACTGAAGCTTTCTTT; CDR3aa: CASSYRVNTEAFF
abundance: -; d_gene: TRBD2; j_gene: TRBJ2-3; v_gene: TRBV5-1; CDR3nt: TGCGCCAGTAAACCGGGACTAGCGCCTGATACGCAGTATTTT; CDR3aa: CASKPGLAPDTQYF
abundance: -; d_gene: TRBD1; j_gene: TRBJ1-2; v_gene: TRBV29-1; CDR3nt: TGCAGCGTTGGCGGACAGGGGCTGAATCAGTATGGCTACACCTTC; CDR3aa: CSVGGQGLNQYGYTF
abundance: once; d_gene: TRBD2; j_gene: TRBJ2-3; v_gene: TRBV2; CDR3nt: TGTGCCAGCAGAGGGACTAGGGCTAGCACAGATACGCAGTATTTT; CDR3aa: CASRGTRASTDTQYF
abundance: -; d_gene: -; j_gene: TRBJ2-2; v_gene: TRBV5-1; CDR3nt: TGCGCCAGCAGCTTGGCCCAGTCCGGGGAGCTGTTTTTT; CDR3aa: CASSLAQSGELFF
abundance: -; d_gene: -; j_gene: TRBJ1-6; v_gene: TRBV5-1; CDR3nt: TGCGCCAGCAGCTTGACGATTTTGGGCTTAAATTCACCCCTCCACTTT; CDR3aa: CASSLTILGLNSPLHF
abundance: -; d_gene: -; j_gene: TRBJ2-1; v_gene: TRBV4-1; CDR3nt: TGCGCCAGCAGCCAAGTTGTCAGGGAACTTTATGAGCAGTTCTTC; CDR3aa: CASSQVVRELYEQFF
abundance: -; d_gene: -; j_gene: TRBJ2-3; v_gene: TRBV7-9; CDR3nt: TGTGCCAGCAGCCGATCAGGGACAGATACGCAGTATTTT; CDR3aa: CASSRSGTDTQYF
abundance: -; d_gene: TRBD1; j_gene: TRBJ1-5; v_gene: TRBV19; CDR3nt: TGTGCCAGTAGTAAGGCGGGAGGCCAGGGGGATCAGCCCCAGCATTTT; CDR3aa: CASSKAGGQGDQPQHF
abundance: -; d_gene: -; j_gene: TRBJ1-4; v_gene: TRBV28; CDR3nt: TGTGCCAGCAGGCCCCGACTGGGAGGGGAACTGTTTTTT; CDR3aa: CASRPRLGGELFF
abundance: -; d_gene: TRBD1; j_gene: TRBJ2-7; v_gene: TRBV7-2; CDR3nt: TGTGCCAGCAGCTACCGGGACAGGGTCTACGAGCAGTACTTC; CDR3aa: CASSYRDRVYEQYF
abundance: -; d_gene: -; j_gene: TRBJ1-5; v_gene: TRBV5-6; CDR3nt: TGTGCCAGCAGCTTCCGACAGAATCAGCCCCAGCATTTT; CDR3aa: CASSFRQNQPQHF
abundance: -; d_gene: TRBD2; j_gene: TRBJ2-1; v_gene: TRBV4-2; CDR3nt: TGTGCCAGCAGCCACCCGGGGAAGCGGGGGGGCCTTGAGCAGTTCTTC; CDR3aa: CASSHPGKRGGLEQFF
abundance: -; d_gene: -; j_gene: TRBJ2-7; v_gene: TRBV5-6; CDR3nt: TGTGCCAGCAGCTCGGGGTTCCCCTCGAGCTCCTACGAGCAGTACTTC; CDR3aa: CASSSGFPSSSYEQYF
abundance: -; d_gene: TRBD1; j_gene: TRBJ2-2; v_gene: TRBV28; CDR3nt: TGTGCCAGCAGTTTACGCGGCAGGGGGCAGGTCGGGGAGCTGTTTTTT; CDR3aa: CASSLRGRGQVGELFF
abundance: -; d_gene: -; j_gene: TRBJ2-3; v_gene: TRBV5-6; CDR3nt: TGTGCCAGCAGCATCGCAGCAGATACGCAGTATTTT; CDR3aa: CASSIAADTQYF
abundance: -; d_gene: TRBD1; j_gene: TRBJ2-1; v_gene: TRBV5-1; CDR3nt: TGCGCCAGCAGCTTGGGGACAGGGACGAGGTACAATGAGCAGTTCTTC; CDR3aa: CASSLGTGTRYNEQFF
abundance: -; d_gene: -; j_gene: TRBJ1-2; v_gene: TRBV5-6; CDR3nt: TGTGCCAGCAGCTTGGGGGCCGCCAACTATGGCTACACCTTC; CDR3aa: CASSLGAANYGYTF
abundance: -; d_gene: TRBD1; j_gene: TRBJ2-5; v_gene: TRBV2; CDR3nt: TGTGCCAGCAGTGAAGGACAGGGACGGGGAGAGACCCAGTACTTC; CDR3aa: CASSEGQGRGETQYF
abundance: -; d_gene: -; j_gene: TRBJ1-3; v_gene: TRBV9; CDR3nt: TGTGCCAGCACCTACGGAAACACCATATATTTT; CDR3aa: CASTYGNTIYF
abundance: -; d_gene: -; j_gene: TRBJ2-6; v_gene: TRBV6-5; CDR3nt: TGTGCCAGCAGCGCCGGCTCTGGGGCCAACGTCCTGACTTTC; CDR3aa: CASSAGSGANVLTF
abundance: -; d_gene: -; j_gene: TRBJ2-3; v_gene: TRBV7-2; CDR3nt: TGTGCCAGCAGCTTAGGGGGCAGGTCGAGCACAGATACGCAGTATTTT; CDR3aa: CASSLGGRSSTDTQYF
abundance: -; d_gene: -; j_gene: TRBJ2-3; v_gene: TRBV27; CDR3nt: TGTGCCAGCAGTTTCGACTACAGCACAGATACGCAGTATTTT; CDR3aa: CASSFDYSTDTQYF
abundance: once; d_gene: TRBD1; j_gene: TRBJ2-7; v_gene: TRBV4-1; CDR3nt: TGCGCCAGCAGCCCTGAACAGGGGCCCTACGAGCAGTACTTC; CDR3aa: CASSPEQGPYEQYF
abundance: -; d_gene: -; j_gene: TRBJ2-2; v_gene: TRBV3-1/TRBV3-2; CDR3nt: TGTGCCAGCAGAACTGGGACTTCGAACACCGGGGAGCTGTTTTTT; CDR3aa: CASRTGTSNTGELFF